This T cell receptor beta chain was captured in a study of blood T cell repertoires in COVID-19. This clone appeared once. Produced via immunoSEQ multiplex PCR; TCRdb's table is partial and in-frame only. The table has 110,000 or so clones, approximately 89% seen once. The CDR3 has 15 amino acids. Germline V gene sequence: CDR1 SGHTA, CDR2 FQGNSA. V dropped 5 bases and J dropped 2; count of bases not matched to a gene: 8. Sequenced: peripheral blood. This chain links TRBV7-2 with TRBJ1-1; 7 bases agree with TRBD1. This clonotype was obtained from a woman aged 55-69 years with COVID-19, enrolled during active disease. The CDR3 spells CASSPTRTGNTEAFF. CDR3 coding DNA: TGTGCCAGCAGCCCGACCAGGACAGGTAACACTGAAGCTTTCTTT. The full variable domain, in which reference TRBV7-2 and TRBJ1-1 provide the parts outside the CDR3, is GAGVSQSPSNKVTEKGKDVELRCDPISGHTALYWYRQSLGQGLEFLIYFQGNSAPDKSGLPSDRFSAERTGGSVSTLTIQRTQQEDSAVYLCASSPTRTGNTEAFFGQGTRLTVV.